The 16 T cell receptor beta chains given below trace back to one sample, sequenced in a study of T-cell reconstitution after alpha-beta-depleted transplantation in children. TCRbeta library preparation incorporated unique molecular identifiers. TCRdb re-called the PCR reads with MiXCR, one entry per CDR3 protein. The profile covers 250,000 or so distinct CDR3 sequences, with roughly 8.2% appearing a single time and nearly 6.5% taken by the ten largest. Material: PBMCs, mostly from graft donor cells, obtained 180 days after TCRalphabeta/CD19-depleted stem cell transplant. The receptors originated from a male patient younger than 18 who had a stem cell transplant for acute lymphoblastic leukemia, so the T cells may come from the graft donor.

This clonotype has only one observation. A read error may explain this, as a much larger clone is one base away. The chain uses TRBV5-6 and TRBJ2-7, with D tentatively TRBD1 (5 bases). There are 13 residues in the CDR3. Per germline, CDR1 SGHDT and CDR2 YYEEEE. With 6 bases removed from V and 5 bases from J, the gap between germline ends came to 15 bases. The CDR3 DNA is TGTGCCAGCAAGGGGCAGGTCCCCCACGAGCAGTACTTC. This codes for CASKGQVPHEQYF. The full variable domain, completed using reference TRBV5-6 and TRBJ2-7, is DAGVTQSPTHLIKTRGQQVTLRCSPKSGHDTVSWYQQALGQGPQFIFQYYEEEERQRGNFPDRFSGHQFPNYSSELNVNALLLGDSALYLCASKGQVPHEQYFGPGTRLTVT.

This clonotype appeared many times. The rearrangement links TRBV7-3 to TRBJ2-1, with D possibly called TRBD1 or TRBD2 (6 bases each). This CDR3 region has 16 residues. Trimming removed 6 bases at V and 4 bases at J, with 19 bases between. Germline V gene sequence: CDR1 SGHTA, CDR2 FQGTGA. The CDR3 DNA sequence: TGTGCCAGCAGTCCCCAATCGGGGGCCCCTTACAATGAGCAGTTCTTC. Residues: CASSPQSGAPYNEQFF.

The sample holds many counts of this clonotype. V and J are TRBV12-3 or TRBV12-4 and TRBJ1-1, with D tentatively TRBD1 (6 bases). The V and J ends lost 4 bases and 10 bases respectively, with 13 bases between them. The CDR3 is made up of 12 amino acids. DNA for the CDR3: TGTGCCAGCAGTTGGAGGGTAGGGGGAGCTTTCTTT. Translated, it gives CASSWRVGGAFF.

This clonotype was seen at least ten times. J is TRBJ2-4 and V is TRBV5-5; D gene uncertain. Trimming pared 0 bases from V and 9 bases from J, leaving 13 bases between. This CDR3 region has 14 residues. Germline-derived CDR1 and CDR2 are SGHKS and YYEKEE (reference sequence). CDR3 coding DNA: TGTGCCAGCAGCTTGGCGCAGGAGTCCGGCATTCAGTACTTC. Protein sequence: CASSLAQESGIQYF.

This clonotype has ten or more counts. The rearrangement uses TRBV18 and TRBJ1-1; D is unclear. This CDR3 comprises 12 residues. V lost 3 bases and J lost 5, with 7 bases in between. Germline CDR1 is KGHSH and CDR2 is LQKENI. CDR3 in DNA: TGTGCCAGCTCACCGAGGAGGACTGAAGCTTTCTTT. Amino acid sequence: CASSPRRTEAFF. Drawing the rest from reference TRBV18 and TRBJ1-1, the complete variable domain is NAGVMQNPRHLVRRRGQEARLRCSPMKGHSHVYWYRQLPEEGLKFMVYLQKENIIDESGMPKERFSAEFPKEGPSILRIQQVVRGDSAAYFCASSPRRTEAFFGQGTRLTVV.

This clonotype was picked up many times. The chain recombines TRBV7-3 with TRBJ2-7, with a tentative D call TRBD2 (5 bases). Germline CDR1 SGHTA, CDR2 FQGTGA. The CDR3 is 14 amino acids. The V end was cut by 3 bases, the J end by 6 bases, with 15 bases between. CDR3 nucleotide sequence: TGTGCCAGCAGCTTCGGGTTGGGAGCCTCCGAGCAGTACTTC. Translated, it gives CASSFGLGASEQYF.

This clonotype was recorded many times. The chain couples TRBV5-1 to TRBJ1-4, with 7 bases lining up with TRBD1. CDR1 is SGHRS, CDR2 YFSETQ, per germline. The CDR3 length is 14 residues. The trim removed 4 bases at V and 8 bases at J, leaving 8 bases unmatched. The CDR3: CASSPSPGGEKLFF. The CDR3 DNA is TGCGCCAGCAGCCCCTCGCCAGGGGGGGAAAAACTGTTTTTT.

This clonotype appeared many times. The gene calls are TRBV10-3 and TRBJ2-7; unclear D gene. Per the germline V gene, CDR1 is ENHRY and CDR2 is SYGVKD. V lost 2 bases to trimming and J lost 6 bases, with 8 bases between them. CDR3 length: 12 residues. The CDR3 bases are TGTGCCATCAGTGAGGCTCAGAGCGAGCAGTACTTC. Translated: CAISEAQSEQYF.

This clonotype has at least ten counts. The genes are TRBV10-3 and TRBJ2-1; D ambiguous. Germline V gene data show CDR1 as ENHRY and CDR2 as SYGVKD. The CDR3 has 15 amino acids. V was shortened by 9 bases and J by 0 bases, with 15 bases between the two germline ends. The CDR3 spells CAMIDNLGSYNEQFF. As DNA, the CDR3 is TGTGCCATGATAGACAACCTCGGCTCCTACAATGAGCAGTTCTTC.

This clonotype was seen ten or more times. The chain recombines TRBV9 with TRBJ2-1, with D unresolved. This CDR3 has 13 residues. The V gene's germline CDR1 is SGDLS and CDR2 YYNGEE. V was clipped by 0 bases and J by 8 bases, with 9 bases between them. The CDR3 nucleotides are TGTGCCAGCAGCGTAGCAGTTTGGGATGAGCAGTTCTTC. Its translation: CASSVAVWDEQFF.

This clonotype was found many times. The chain is built from TRBV5-1 and TRBJ2-3; 9 bases agree with TRBD1. Germline CDR1 and CDR2: SGHRS and YFSETQ. This CDR3 region has 18 residues. V gave up 4 bases and J gave up 0 bases; unmatched junction bases: 12. The CDR3 region is CASSPGTGRPFSTDTQYF. DNA of the CDR3: TGCGCCAGCAGCCCCGGGACAGGGCGCCCTTTTAGCACAGATACGCAGTATTTT.

In this sample, this clonotype turned up many times. The gene calls are TRBV11-2 and TRBJ1-6; possibly TRBD1 for D (6 bases). Germline V gene lookup returns CDR1 SGHAT and CDR2 FQNNGV. CDR3 length equals 15 residues. V was cut by 2 bases and J by 7 bases, with 12 bases left in between. The CDR3 protein is CASSLRPGENSPLHF. The DNA for the CDR3 is TGTGCCAGCAGCTTAAGGCCAGGGGAAAATTCACCCCTCCACTTT.

In its sample, this clonotype was seen a few times. J is TRBJ2-2 and V is TRBV5-1; 7 positions match TRBD1. This CDR3 has 17 amino acids. Per germline, CDR1 SGHRS and CDR2 YFSETQ. V was clipped by 4 bases and J by 0 bases; unmatched bases: 9. Here the CDR3 DNA reads TGCGCCAGCAGCCCCTGGGGTCAGGGGGCGAACACCGGGGAGCTGTTTTTT. Translating it yields CASSPWGQGANTGELFF.

Many counts were recorded for this clonotype. V gene TRBV20-1 combines with J gene TRBJ2-4; TRBD2 is a possible D gene (5 bases). V was clipped by 6 bases and J by 3 bases, with 12 bases between them. CDR3 length equals 13 residues. Germline V gene lookup returns CDR1 DFQATT and CDR2 SNEGSKA (reference sequence). CDR3 region: CSARGEDKNIQYF. CDR3 sequence (DNA): TGCAGTGCCCGGGGAGAGGACAAAAACATTCAGTACTTC.

This clonotype was counted ten times or more. V usage is TRBV4-3 and J usage is TRBJ2-1; no clear D. The germline V and J ends were trimmed by 0 bases and 9 bases, with 9 bases remaining between them. CDR3 size: 13 residues. Germline V gene sequence: CDR1 LGHNA, CDR2 YSLEER. The CDR3 here is CASSQEQRFEQFF. CDR3 DNA sequence: TGCGCCAGCAGCCAAGAACAGAGGTTTGAGCAGTTCTTC.

This clonotype was seen repeatedly, ten times or more. This chain uses TRBV12-3 or TRBV12-4 with TRBJ2-7; 11 nucleotides align to TRBD1. The CDR3 consists of 14 residues. Trimming cost V 5 bases and J 2 bases; bases outside gene matches: 2. CDR3 protein: CASSQDRGPYEQYF. CDR3 DNA sequence: TGTGCCAGCAGTCAGGACAGGGGGCCCTACGAGCAGTACTTC.